The T cell receptor beta chain under discussion was sequenced for a study of monozygotic twins with inflammatory bowel disease. TCRdb re-called the 5' RACE reads, yielding one record per CDR3 amino acid sequence without DNA. This repertoire includes approximately 400,000 distinct CDR3 sequences. Germline V lookup: CDR1 SGHNT, CDR2 YYREEE (reference sequence). The CDR3 sequence is 14 residues long. The TCR sequence derives from a human donor with ulcerative colitis or Crohn's disease, or a healthy co-twin of an affected twin (not recorded which). Sequencing was done on a sample of blood. This chain links TRBV5-4 with TRBJ1-4. The chain's CDR3 is CASREDLGNEKLFF.